This note documents a single TCR beta chain sequence. Antigen specificity is unknown. The V and J ends lost 4 bases and 5 bases respectively, with 12 bases between them. CDR1 is SGHRS and CDR2 is YFSETQ in the germline V gene. This CDR3 spans 13 amino acids. This entry comes from a study of shared clonotypes between healthy human individuals. As for the study in general: A donor's plate count was three for CD4 naive and three for CD4 memory; CD8 naive had two and CD8 memory one. Study results and limitations: Naive subsets usually exceeded memory subsets in estimated richness. Sequencing depth was expected to affect clonotype sharing among donors.

Some clones are missing from TCRdb's copy, which holds only in-frame ones; the method was immunoSEQ multiplex PCR. The data contain about 2.3 million clones, roughly 90% of them singletons. The sequence was collected from a man younger than 30 in good health. Some clones in this sample may be carry-over from other donors' samples. The V gene is TRBV5-1, the J gene TRBJ1-1; D possibly corresponds to TRBD1 (5 bases). Specimen: naive CD4+ T cells from PBMCs. Subset reported: CD45RA+ positively selected. This CDR3 is CASSPPGGTEAFF. CDR3 DNA: TGCGCCAGCAGCCCTCCCGGGGGGACTGAAGCTTTCTTT.